The 32 T cell receptor beta chains reported below all come from one sample, sequenced in a study of blood T cell repertoires in COVID-19. Data came from immunoSEQ multiplex PCR; TCRdb stores just in-frame clones and leaves some out. Of just under 300,000 clones listed, roughly 86% are singletons. Sequencing was performed on peripheral blood. The source of these receptors is a man between 65 and 79 years old with acute or convalescent COVID-19.

This clone was observed a few times. In nucleotides, the CDR3 is TGTGCCTGGAAGCGGTACCCAACCCTCTATGGCTACACCTTC. It encodes CAWKRYPTLYGYTF. V and J are TRBV30 and TRBJ1-2, with D hard to call. Germline values: CDR1 GTSNPN, CDR2 SVGIG (reference sequence). The CDR3 is made up of 14 amino acids. Trimming removed 4 bases from V and 4 bases from J, with 16 bases in between.

This clone was observed a handful of times. V usage is TRBV5-1 and J usage is TRBJ1-1; D gene unclear. The CDR3 is made up of 14 amino acids. Germline CDR1 SGHRS, CDR2 YFSETQ. Trimming pared 5 bases from V and 3 bases from J, leaving 14 bases between. The CDR3 nucleotides are TGCGCCAGCAGGCGGCAGCGAACGGACACTGAAGCTTTCTTT. Protein product: CASRRQRTDTEAFF.

The chain links TRBV4-1 to TRBJ1-5; tentative D call: TRBD1 (5 bases). Germline assignment: CDR1 MGHRA and CDR2 YSYEKL. The CDR3 runs to 17 residues. V lost 6 bases to trimming and J lost 1 base, with 19 bases between them. The CDR3 region has the DNA TGCGCCAGCAGAAAAAATGACAGACCCTTAAGCAATCAGCCCCAGCATTTT. Translated: CASRKNDRPLSNQPQHF.

The genes are TRBV3-1 (or the pseudogene TRBV3-2) and TRBJ1-3, with D tentatively TRBD1 (5 bases). Germline CDR1 is LGHDT and CDR2 is YNNKEL (reference sequence). The V end lost 1 base, the J end lost 4 bases, and 8 bases lay between the germline ends. CDR3 size: 14 residues. The CDR3 spells CASSQVAGGNTIYF. CDR3 nucleotides: TGTGCCAGCAGCCAAGTCGCAGGGGGAAACACCATATATTTT.

J is TRBJ2-1 and V is TRBV4-3; 7 bases fit TRBD2. The CDR3 length is 17 residues. CDR1 is LGHNA, CDR2 YSLEER, per germline. With 1 base clipped from V and 4 bases from J, the junction kept 10 bases outside the gene matches. The CDR3 region is CASSQGASGDPYNEQFF. In DNA, the CDR3 is TGCGCCAGCAGCCAAGGGGCGAGCGGGGATCCTTACAATGAGCAGTTCTTC.

This rearrangement joins TRBV28 to TRBJ1-2; 9 bases fit TRBD1. The CDR3 has 14 residues. J gave up 4 bases and V 5 bases, and 5 bases lay outside the gene matches. CDR1 MDHEN and CDR2 SYDVKM come from the germline V gene. The CDR3 nucleotides read TGTGCCAGCAGTCAAGGGACAGGGCTCTATGGCTACACCTTC. It translates to CASSQGTGLYGYTF.

The rearrangement links TRBV5-1 to TRBJ2-2, with 8 positions matching TRBD1. The CDR3 contains 13 residues. Germline lookup yields CDR1 SGHRS and CDR2 YFSETQ. V lost 7 bases, J lost 1 base, and 0 bases stayed unmatched. CDR3 loop: CASGTGNTGELFF. The CDR3 nucleotides are TGCGCCAGCGGGACAGGGAACACCGGGGAGCTGTTTTTT.

The chain couples TRBV4-3 to TRBJ1-4; a weak D match, TRBD1 (5 bases). Deletions cut 5 bases from V and 7 bases from J, with 14 bases between. The germline V gene has CDR1 LGHNA and CDR2 YSLEER. This CDR3 comprises 14 residues. The CDR3 region is CASSVDAGLEKLFF. The CDR3 nucleotides read TGCGCCAGCAGCGTGGACGCAGGGCTTGAAAAACTGTTTTTT.

The chain links TRBV5-1 to TRBJ2-3, with 13 bases that match TRBD2. From germline, CDR1 is SGHRS and CDR2 YFSETQ. This CDR3 is built from 18 residues. Unmatched junction bases numbered 10, after V lost 0 bases and J lost 6 bases. In DNA form, the CDR3 reads TGCGCCAGCAGCTTGGACCCCACTAGCGGGGGGGCCAGGGATACGCAGTATTTT. Translated, it gives CASSLDPTSGGARDTQYF. The whole variable domain, remainder taken from reference TRBV5-1 and TRBJ2-3, is KAGVTQTPRYLIKTRGQQVTLSCSPISGHRSVSWYQQTPGQGLQFLFEYFSETQRNKGNFPGRFSGRQFSNSRSEMNVSTLELGDSALYLCASSLDPTSGGARDTQYFGPGTRLTVL.

Remarks on this clone: Different DNA sequences within this sample yield the same CDR3. The CDR3 here is CASSPSPGTDTQYF. CDR3 bases: TGTGCCAGCTCACCTTCCCCGGGAACAGATACGCAGTATTTT. The chain carries TRBV18 and TRBJ2-3; weak D call: TRBD2 (5 bases). V gave up 3 bases and J gave up 3 bases, with 10 bases separating them. This CDR3 is built from 14 residues. Germline lookup yields CDR1 KGHSH and CDR2 LQKENI.

This chain uses TRBV9 with TRBJ2-1, with D possibly matching TRBD2 (7 bases). Germline values: CDR1 SGDLS, CDR2 YYNGEE. The CDR3 is 15 residues long. V shed 2 bases and J shed 7 bases, with 16 bases lying between them. CDR3: CASSVRGGGWNEQFF. DNA of the CDR3: TGTGCCAGCAGCGTTAGGGGGGGAGGTTGGAATGAGCAGTTCTTC.

Regarding this clone: At one end, the junction sequence differs from germline, possibly due to a read error. The gene calls are TRBV24-1 and TRBJ2-1; the match to TRBD1 covers 7 bases. CDR1 KGHDR and CDR2 SFDVKD come from the germline V gene. CDR3 length: 15 amino acids. CDR3 nucleotides: TGTGCCACCAGTGATACCGGGACAGACCAGCCTGAGGAGTTCTTC. This sequence encodes CATSDTGTDQPEEFF.

The chain employs TRBV3-1 (or the pseudogene TRBV3-2) and TRBJ2-1, with 9 bases matching TRBD2. J gave up 4 bases and V 4 bases, and 11 bases lay outside the gene matches. The CDR3 runs 17 residues. Germline V CDR1 and CDR2: LGHDT, YNNKEL (reference sequence). CDR3 sequence: CASSPVTGTSQYNEQFF. Here the CDR3 DNA reads TGTGCCAGCAGCCCCGTAACCGGGACTAGCCAATACAATGAGCAGTTCTTC.

This clone was picked up a small number of times. The chain has TRBV6-6 and TRBJ1-6, with 7 bases lining up with TRBD1. With 6 bases clipped from V and 11 bases from J, the junction kept 13 bases outside the gene matches. Germline V gene lookup returns CDR1 MNHNY and CDR2 SVGAGI (reference sequence). CDR3 length: 15 amino acids. CDR3 region: CASRTQRRQGPPLHF. CDR3 nucleotides: TGTGCCAGCAGAACCCAACGGCGACAGGGCCCACCCCTCCACTTT.

The V gene is TRBV5-1, the J gene TRBJ2-1; 8 bases match TRBD2. This CDR3 has 16 residues. The V gene end was trimmed by 1 base and the J gene end by 6 bases; junction bases not matched to a gene: 9. The germline V gene encodes CDR1 SGHRS and CDR2 YFSETQ. The DNA for the CDR3 is TGCGCCAGCAGCTTGATGTCCGGGAGGGGATCCAATGAGCAGTTCTTC. Translating gives CASSLMSGRGSNEQFF.

The genes are TRBV7-2 and TRBJ1-4; perhaps TRBD1 as D (5 bases). CDR3 length equals 15 residues. Between the trimmed V and J ends, which lost 2 bases and 8 bases, there was a span of 15 bases. Germline V lookup: CDR1 SGHTA, CDR2 FQGNSA. The CDR3 sequence: CASSLRSGVEEKLFF. DNA for the CDR3: TGTGCCAGCAGCTTACGGTCGGGGGTGGAGGAAAAACTGTTTTTT.

This clone appeared once. This sequence joins TRBV28 and TRBJ2-7; the match to TRBD2 covers 11 bases. V lost 6 bases to trimming and J lost 0 bases; unmatched junction nucleotides: 4. CDR1 and CDR2 (germline): MDHEN, SYDVKM. The CDR3 spans 15 residues. The CDR3 nucleotides read TGTGCCAGCAGATCTAGCGGGGGGAGCTCCTACGAGCAGTACTTC. Translated, it gives CASRSSGGSSYEQYF.

J is TRBJ2-2 and V is TRBV7-2, with 8 bases fitting TRBD2. Germline CDR1 is SGHTA and CDR2 is FQGNSA. With V trimmed by 2 bases and J by 5 bases, 7 bases remained unmatched. The CDR3 is made up of 16 amino acids. This CDR3 is CASSLLPAGVTGELFF. The CDR3 nucleotides are TGTGCCAGCAGCTTACTTCCAGCGGGAGTGACCGGGGAGCTGTTTTTT.

This clone has a single count. V gene TRBV5-1 combines with J gene TRBJ1-1, with D uncertain. CDR3 length: 15 amino acids. V lost 4 bases and J 0 bases, leaving 13 bases between the germline ends. CDR1 and CDR2 from the germline V gene are SGHRS and YFSETQ. The CDR3 DNA follows: TGCGCCAGCAGCCCCCAAGTGGCCTTGAACACTGAAGCTTTCTTT. Translation gives CASSPQVALNTEAFF.

The chain combines TRBV5-1 with TRBJ2-2, with D perhaps matching TRBD1 (5 bases). Trimming removed 4 bases from V and 1 base from J, with 11 bases in between. Germline V CDR1 and CDR2: SGHRS, YFSETQ. This CDR3 region has 15 residues. The CDR3 DNA follows: TGCGCCAGCAGCCCCGGACATATGAACACCGGGGAGCTGTTTTTT. Amino acids: CASSPGHMNTGELFF.

The chain joins TRBV2 to TRBJ1-1; weak D call: TRBD1 (5 bases). The V gene's germline CDR1 is SNHLY and CDR2 FYNNEI. V was clipped by 5 bases and J by 5 bases, with 12 bases between them. CDR3 size: 13 residues. This chain's CDR3 is CASSLSQGTEAFF. The CDR3, as DNA: TGTGCCAGCAGTTTATCCCAGGGAACTGAAGCTTTCTTT.

V and J are TRBV20-1 and TRBJ1-3, with D uncertain. Germline V gene lookup returns CDR1 DFQATT and CDR2 SNEGSKA (reference sequence). Trimming removed 3 bases from V and 0 bases from J, with 9 bases in between. This CDR3 has 14 amino acids. DNA of the CDR3: TGCAGTGCTAGTGGCGGGAGCTCTGGAAACACCATATATTTT. Translated: CSASGGSSGNTIYF.

This sequence joins TRBV28 and TRBJ1-5; D unresolved. V gave up 3 bases and J gave up 4 bases, with 10 bases separating them. Germline V CDR1 and CDR2: MDHEN, SYDVKM. CDR3 size: 14 residues. As DNA, the CDR3 is TGTGCCAGCAGTTTGTCCGAGGAGAATCAGCCCCAGCATTTT. Translated: CASSLSEENQPQHF.

The gene calls are TRBV19 and TRBJ1-2; 7 nucleotides agree with TRBD1. V dropped 5 bases and J dropped 7; count of bases not matched to a gene: 4. This CDR3 comprises 12 residues. Per germline, CDR1 LNHDA and CDR2 SQIVND (reference sequence). The CDR3 is CASSPDRAGYTF. The DNA for the CDR3 is TGTGCCAGTAGTCCTGACAGGGCTGGCTACACCTTC.

This chain uses TRBV4-2 with TRBJ2-2, with TRBD1 as a possible D gene (7 bases). The CDR3 is 14 amino acids. V was shortened by 4 bases and J by 7 bases, with 13 bases between the two germline ends. Per germline, CDR1 LGHNA and CDR2 YNFKEQ. This CDR3 reads CASSRQGDFGELFF. In DNA form, the CDR3 reads TGTGCCAGCAGCCGTCAGGGGGACTTCGGGGAGCTGTTTTTT.

The chain employs TRBV5-6 and TRBJ1-1; unclear D gene. V lost 2 bases, J lost 1 base, and 6 bases lay in between. The CDR3 runs 13 residues. Germline V gene lookup returns CDR1 SGHDT and CDR2 YYEEEE. The CDR3 nucleotides are TGTGCCAGCAGCTTAAACACGAACACTGAAGCTTTCTTT. Amino acid sequence: CASSLNTNTEAFF.

The chain recombines TRBV7-2 with TRBJ2-2; weak D call: TRBD1 (5 bases). CDR1 SGHTA and CDR2 FQGNSA come from the germline V gene. V lost 2 bases to trimming and J lost 1 base, with 8 bases between them. This CDR3 spans 15 amino acids. Written as DNA, the CDR3 is TGTGCCAGCAGCTTATTAGGACAGAACACCGGGGAGCTGTTTTTT. Translating it yields CASSLLGQNTGELFF. The whole variable domain, remainder taken from reference TRBV7-2 and TRBJ2-2, is GAGVSQSPSNKVTEKGKDVELRCDPISGHTALYWYRQSLGQGLEFLIYFQGNSAPDKSGLPSDRFSAERTGGSVSTLTIQRTQQEDSAVYLCASSLLGQNTGELFFGEGSRLTVL.

The chain recombines TRBV6-5 with TRBJ1-4; D is possibly TRBD1 (5 bases). Trimming removed 6 bases from V and 7 bases from J, with 12 bases in between. CDR1 is MNHEY, CDR2 SVGAGI, per germline. There are 13 residues in the CDR3. The chain's CDR3 is CASRVSRGEKLFF. The CDR3 nucleotides are TGTGCCAGCAGAGTATCTAGGGGTGAAAAACTGTTTTTT.

J is TRBJ2-7 and V is TRBV7-2; no clear D. V lost 3 bases, J lost 2 bases, and 11 bases lay in between. CDR1 and CDR2 from the germline V gene are SGHTA and FQGNSA. This CDR3 contains 14 residues. As DNA, the CDR3 is TGTGCCAGCAGCTTCGAGATGCCACCCTACGAGCAGTACTTC. It codes for CASSFEMPPYEQYF.

The CDR3 DNA reads TGTGCCAGCAGTGAAGAACACAGAAACTATCAGCCCCAGCATTTT. This gives the protein CASSEEHRNYQPQHF. V is TRBV6-1 and J is TRBJ1-5; D is undetermined. The germline gives CDR1 MNHNS, CDR2 SASEGT. CDR3 length equals 15 residues. V was pared by 1 base and J by 5 bases, with 12 bases between.

The V and J genes are TRBV9 and TRBJ1-3; tentatively, D is TRBD1 (6 bases). The CDR3 is made up of 18 amino acids. CDR1 and CDR2 from the germline V gene are SGDLS and YYNGEE. Trimming removed 4 bases at V and 0 bases at J, with 20 bases between. DNA of the CDR3: TGTGCCAGCAGCTCGGCGGGGGGCGTTACTTACTCTGGAAACACCATATATTTT. Its translation is CASSSAGGVTYSGNTIYF.

The V and J genes are TRBV5-1 and TRBJ2-3, with D unclear. V was shortened by 4 bases and J by 0 bases, with 9 bases between the two germline ends. CDR3 length: 14 residues. Germline assignment: CDR1 SGHRS and CDR2 YFSETQ. CDR3 loop: CASSNGGSTDTQYF. The CDR3 DNA reads TGCGCCAGCAGCAACGGCGGTAGCACAGATACGCAGTATTTT.